Detailed here is one TCR beta chain. The germline V gene has CDR1 KGHSH and CDR2 LQKENI. Trimming at V came to 4 bases and at J to 2 bases, leaving 14 bases not matched to a gene. The CDR3 loop spans 18 amino acids. The assay was immunoSEQ multiplex PCR, and TCRdb's table has in-frame clones only and misses some. The sample consists of fewer than 300,000 clones, more than 85% of them appearing once. This sample stems from a study of blood T cell repertoires in COVID-19. Looking at the study overall: The United States, Italy and Spain supplied acute and convalescent COVID-19 samples.

The sequenced sample consisted of peripheral blood. J is TRBJ2-3 and V is TRBV18; 8 bases line up with TRBD2. This sequence originates from a woman aged 25 to 45 with COVID-19, enrolled during active disease. Here the CDR3 reads CASSLGPPSGPNTDTQYF. The CDR3 coding sequence is TGTGCCAGCTCACTAGGGCCCCCTAGCGGGCCGAACACAGATACGCAGTATTTT.